A single sample is the source of the 2 T cell receptor beta chains below, sequenced in a study of shared clonotypes between healthy human individuals. Naive CD8 populations comprised CD45RO-negative cells positively selected for CCR7, excluding terminally differentiated effector memory CD45RA+ cells. Assay used: immunoSEQ multiplex PCR; TCRdb lists only in-frame clones, some missing. In the table there are 2 million or so clones, approximately 94% of which are singletons. Sample: naive CD8+ T cells sorted from blood. The origin of the receptors is a man aged 18 to 29 in good health.

V usage is TRBV6-5 and J usage is TRBJ1-1; D call uncertain. The CDR3 contains 13 residues. Looked up from germline, CDR1 is MNHEY and CDR2 is SVGAGI. Trimming took off 6 bases at V and 1 base at J, with 9 bases between the two ends. The CDR3 nucleotides read TGTGCCAGCAGCTCCCCACAGAACACTGAAGCTTTCTTT. This gives the protein CASSSPQNTEAFF.

The rearrangement joins TRBV2 to TRBJ1-2; perhaps TRBD1 as D (5 bases). This CDR3 is 13 amino acids long. CDR1 is SNHLY, CDR2 FYNNEI, per germline. V shed 2 bases and J shed 2 bases, with 6 bases lying between them. CDR3 residues: CASSEWDNYGYTF. The CDR3 DNA follows: TGTGCCAGCAGTGAATGGGACAACTATGGCTACACCTTC.